These 23 T cell receptor beta chains were sequenced from one sample in a study of naive and memory T cell subsets. Two oligonucleotides, mixed equimolar, formed the beta constant-region primer covering TRBC1 and TRBC2. TCRdb re-analysed the UMI-ligation and nested PCR reads in MiXCR, keeping a single row per CDR3 protein. The table shows 150,000 or so distinct CDR3 sequences, with 15% to 20% occurring only once. The sequenced sample consisted of naive CD4+ T cells from blood. The receptor source for this set is a human donor in good health.

V is TRBV12-3 or TRBV12-4 and J is TRBJ1-1, with D possibly TRBD1 on 5 matching bases. Deletions cut 6 bases from V and 4 bases from J, with 12 bases between. The CDR3 runs to 13 residues. CDR3 nucleotides: TGTGCCAGCAGCTCCCTCGGGGGCACTGAAGCTTTCTTT. Its translation: CASSSLGGTEAFF.

This chain uses TRBV21-1 with TRBJ2-5; TRBD1 reflects the table's D call only, with no check against the DNA. TRBV21-1 is annotated as a pseudogene. This CDR3 contains 16 residues. CDR3 sequence: CASSKALPGHQETQYF. The CDR3, as DNA: TGTGCCAGCAGCAAAGCCCTGCCGGGACACCAAGAGACCCAGTACTTC.

In this sample, this clonotype turned up a few times. The CDR3: CAWSEREQFF. The CDR3 DNA is TGTGCCTGGAGTGAACGGGAGCAGTTCTTC. V gene TRBV30 combines with J gene TRBJ2-1; D unclear. Germline V gives CDR1 GTSNPN, CDR2 SVGIG (reference sequence). The ends were cut back, 1 base at V and 10 bases at J, with 5 bases in the middle. This CDR3 is 10 amino acids long.

This clonotype was observed a handful of times. V is TRBV7-2 and J is TRBJ1-2, with D unclear. V lost 5 bases, J lost 2 bases, and 24 bases lay in between. Germline CDR1 reads SGHTA; CDR2 reads FQGNSA. This CDR3 comprises 18 residues. The chain's CDR3 is CASSPLIWSSKLNYGYTF. In nucleotides, the CDR3 is TGTGCCAGCAGCCCATTAATTTGGTCCTCGAAATTGAACTATGGCTACACCTTC.

In this sample, this clonotype turned up once. V usage is TRBV15 and J usage is TRBJ2-3, with D hard to call. Trimming removed 1 base at V and 2 bases at J, with 7 bases between. CDR1 is LNHNV and CDR2 is YYDKDF in the germline V gene (reference sequence). The CDR3 totals 14 residues. Written as DNA, the CDR3 is TGTGCCACCAGCAGAGCCAGCGCCACAGATACGCAGTATTTT. Translated, it gives CATSRASATDTQYF.

The V gene is TRBV29-1, the J gene TRBJ2-6; D is ambiguous. V was trimmed by 5 bases and J by 3 bases, leaving 5 bases between them. The V gene's germline CDR1 is SQVTM and CDR2 ANQGSEA. The CDR3 runs 12 residues. CDR3 in amino acids: CSVIGGANVLTF. As DNA, the CDR3 is TGCAGCGTTATCGGTGGGGCCAACGTCCTGACTTTC.

This clonotype was detected ten times or more. V is TRBV20-1 and J is TRBJ2-7; D gene uncertain. Trimming removed 3 bases at V and 3 bases at J, with 6 bases between. The CDR3 extends over 11 amino acids. Per germline, CDR1 DFQATT and CDR2 SNEGSKA (reference sequence). CDR3 sequence reads: CSASKFYEQYF. For the CDR3, the DNA is TGCAGTGCTAGCAAATTCTACGAGCAGTACTTC.

In its sample, this clonotype was seen a few times. The chain couples TRBV29-1 to TRBJ2-1, with D maybe TRBD2 (6 bases). Trimming pared 1 base from V and 4 bases from J, leaving 11 bases between. CDR1 SQVTM and CDR2 ANQGSEA come from the germline V gene. This CDR3 has 14 amino acids. DNA of the CDR3: TGCAGCGTTGAAGGGGCGGGGTTTTACAATGAGCAGTTCTTC. Translated, it gives CSVEGAGFYNEQFF.

The table lists this clonotype with a few counts. The chain joins TRBV24-1 to TRBJ1-5; no clear D. The CDR3 loop spans 13 amino acids. V was clipped by 4 bases and J by 6 bases, with 9 bases between them. Looked up from germline, CDR1 is KGHDR and CDR2 is SFDVKD. CDR3 nucleotide sequence: TGTGCCACCAGTGACCGAGGACTTCAGCCCCAGCATTTT. It translates to CATSDRGLQPQHF.

This clonotype was seen a handful of times. V and J are TRBV7-2 and TRBJ2-3; D ambiguous. CDR3 length equals 15 residues. V lost 5 bases and J 2 bases, leaving 14 bases between the germline ends. CDR1 is SGHTA, CDR2 FQGNSA, per germline. The CDR3 is CASSPPGLHTDTQYF. The CDR3 DNA reads as TGTGCCAGCAGCCCCCCCGGGTTGCACACAGATACGCAGTATTTT.

This clonotype was counted between two and nine times. DNA for the CDR3: TGTGCCAGCAGCGGGGGTGCCGAAGGGGTCAATTCACCCCTCCACTTT. Its protein is CASSGGAEGVNSPLHF. The chain is built from TRBV28 and TRBJ1-6, with D possibly matching TRBD1 (5 bases). Trimming pared 6 bases from V and 7 bases from J, leaving 19 bases between. Germline V gene sequence: CDR1 MDHEN, CDR2 SYDVKM. The CDR3 sequence is 16 residues long. Full variable domain (rest looked up from reference TRBV28 and TRBJ1-6): DVKVTQSSRYLVKRTGEKVFLECVQDMDHENMFWYRQDPGLGLRLIYFSYDVKMKEKGDIPEGYSVSREKKERFSLILESASTNQTSMYLCASSGGAEGVNSPLHFGNGTRLTVT.

This clonotype has a handful of counts. The rearrangement links TRBV12-3 or TRBV12-4 to TRBJ1-1; no definite D call. V was cut by 5 bases and J by 4 bases, with 17 bases left in between. CDR3 size: 15 residues. The CDR3 bases are TGTGCCAGCAGTGGGTCCTGGGCAGGCCTCACTGAAGCTTTCTTT. Its protein product is CASSGSWAGLTEAFF.

This clonotype was detected a few times. The chain uses TRBV14 and TRBJ2-2, with 9 bases fitting TRBD1. This CDR3 spans 24 amino acids. The V and J ends lost 7 bases and 0 bases, in that order; junction bases with no gene match: 30. Germline CDR1 SGHDN, CDR2 FVKESK. This CDR3 is CASTHGTGNPWGSGEPANTGELFF. CDR3 in DNA: TGTGCCAGCACCCACGGGACAGGGAACCCCTGGGGGAGCGGAGAACCGGCGAACACCGGGGAGCTGTTTTTT. The complete variable domain, with remaining parts taken from reference TRBV14 and TRBJ2-2, reads EAGVTQFPSHSVIEKGQTVTLRCDPISGHDNLYWYRRVMGKEIKFLLHFVKESKQDESGMPNNRFLAERTGGTYSTLKVQPAELEDSGVYFCASTHGTGNPWGSGEPANTGELFFGEGSRLTVL.

This clonotype was counted ten times or more. The V gene is TRBV12-3 or TRBV12-4, the J gene TRBJ1-4, with D hard to call. The CDR3 consists of 12 residues. Deletions cut 4 bases from V and 6 bases from J, with 6 bases between. The CDR3 protein is CASSSPYEKLFF. The CDR3 DNA reads TGTGCCAGCAGTTCCCCTTATGAAAAACTGTTTTTT.

This clonotype appeared a few times. The V call is TRBV20-1, the J call TRBJ2-3, with 14 nucleotides matching TRBD2. Germline V lookup: CDR1 DFQATT, CDR2 SNEGSKA (reference sequence). V lost 5 bases, J lost 3 bases, and 7 bases stayed unmatched. This CDR3 is 16 amino acids long. Here the CDR3 reads CSAPGLAGGLTDTQYF. For the CDR3, the DNA is TGCAGTGCTCCTGGACTAGCGGGAGGCTTAACAGATACGCAGTATTTT.

V is TRBV29-1 and J is TRBJ2-5; D possibly corresponds to TRBD2 (6 bases). The CDR3 length is 12 residues. Germline CDR1 SQVTM, CDR2 ANQGSEA. V was cut by 4 bases and J by 4 bases, with 10 bases left in between. In DNA, the CDR3 is TGCAGCGTTGGTGTGGGAGGAGAGACCCAGTACTTC. It is translated as CSVGVGGETQYF.

In this sample, this clonotype turned up a few times. The rearrangement uses TRBV12-3 or TRBV12-4 and TRBJ1-4, with D perhaps matching TRBD1 (6 bases). The germline V and J ends were trimmed by 4 bases and 3 bases, with 9 bases remaining between them. The CDR3 sequence is 14 residues long. This CDR3 is CASSWTVSNEKLFF. CDR3 nucleotides: TGTGCCAGCAGTTGGACAGTTTCTAATGAAAAACTGTTTTTT.

This sequence joins TRBV7-9 and TRBJ2-7, with D tentatively TRBD1 (5 bases). This CDR3 spans 17 amino acids. Between the trimmed V and J ends, which lost 5 bases and 2 bases, there was a span of 22 bases. The germline V gene encodes CDR1 SEHNR and CDR2 FQNEAQ (reference sequence). The CDR3 here is CASSPPRYMQGPYEQYF. In DNA form, the CDR3 reads TGTGCCAGCAGCCCCCCGCGGTATATGCAGGGCCCCTACGAGCAGTACTTC. The whole variable domain, remainder taken from reference TRBV7-9 and TRBJ2-7, is DTGVSQNPRHKITKRGQNVTFRCDPISEHNRLYWYRQTLGQGPEFLTYFQNEAQLEKSRLLSDRFSAERPKGSFSTLEIQRTEQGDSAMYLCASSPPRYMQGPYEQYFGPGTRLTVT.

This clonotype was seen more than once but under ten times. The gene calls are TRBV7-9 and TRBJ2-7; weak D call: TRBD2 (6 bases). From germline, CDR1 is SEHNR and CDR2 FQNEAQ (reference sequence). The length of the CDR3 is 14 residues. The V gene lost 7 bases and the J gene lost 2 bases, with 15 bases spanning the gap. The CDR3 reads CASTPGGDPYEQYF. CDR3 sequence (DNA): TGTGCCAGCACCCCCGGAGGGGATCCCTACGAGCAGTACTTC.

The rearrangement links TRBV4-1 to TRBJ1-1, with D uncertain. Germline V lookup: CDR1 MGHRA, CDR2 YSYEKL. With 4 bases removed from V and 4 bases from J, the gap between germline ends came to 10 bases. The CDR3 has 13 residues. The CDR3 nucleotides read TGCGCCAGCAGCCGGAGCATGATCACTGAAGCTTTCTTT. It yields the protein CASSRSMITEAFF.

J is TRBJ2-1 and V is TRBV11-1; 8 bases agree with TRBD1. CDR1 is SGHAT, CDR2 FQDESV, per germline (reference sequence). The CDR3 runs to 14 residues. With 1 base clipped from V and 8 bases from J, the junction kept 4 bases outside the gene matches. This CDR3 reads CASSLGTGFDEQFF. CDR3 DNA sequence: TGTGCCAGCAGCTTAGGGACAGGGTTCGATGAGCAGTTCTTC.

This clonotype was picked up a small number of times. The genes are TRBV20-1 and TRBJ2-7, with 8 positions matching TRBD2. The V segment lost 3 bases and the J segment 4 bases; nucleotides outside the gene matches: 14. Germline V gives CDR1 DFQATT, CDR2 SNEGSKA (reference sequence). This CDR3 is 16 amino acids long. CDR3 in amino acids: CSASKWLAGFVYEQYF. The CDR3 nucleotides are TGCAGTGCTAGTAAGTGGCTAGCGGGCTTTGTATACGAGCAGTACTTC.

This clonotype occurred many times. The rearrangement uses TRBV12-3 or TRBV12-4 and TRBJ1-5; perhaps TRBD1 as D (6 bases). V was trimmed by 1 base and J by 5 bases, leaving 9 bases between them. The CDR3 runs to 14 residues. The CDR3 spells CASSLVGGHQPQHF. CDR3 DNA: TGTGCCAGCAGTTTAGTCGGGGGCCATCAGCCCCAGCATTTT.